This T cell receptor (beta chain) was observed in a study of OX40 agonist ivuxolimab in advanced cancers. This clone was counted a few times. The antigen remains unidentified. Notes on the study in general: The authors did not determine the antigen specificity of the expanded peripheral T cells.

In germline, CDR1 is SQVTM, CDR2 ANQGSEA. The J segment lost 8 bases and the V segment lost 7 bases, leaving 10 bases of the junction unmatched. The CDR3 consists of 13 residues. Profiled with immunoSEQ multiplex PCR; TCRdb holds only in-frame clones, not every one. The sample carries about 50,000 clones, around nine tenths recorded once. The rearrangement joins TRBV29-1 to TRBJ1-4; 7 nucleotides line up with TRBD1. The material sequenced was CD4+ or CD8+ T cells sorted from blood, taken in a trial of the OX40 agonist ivuxolimab. This TCR was sampled from an adult with an advanced solid tumor such as melanoma, head and neck, liver or kidney cancer. In nucleotides, the CDR3 is TGCAGCGCGCTAACAGGGGAGGACGAAAAACTGTTTTTT. Its protein product is CSALTGEDEKLFF.